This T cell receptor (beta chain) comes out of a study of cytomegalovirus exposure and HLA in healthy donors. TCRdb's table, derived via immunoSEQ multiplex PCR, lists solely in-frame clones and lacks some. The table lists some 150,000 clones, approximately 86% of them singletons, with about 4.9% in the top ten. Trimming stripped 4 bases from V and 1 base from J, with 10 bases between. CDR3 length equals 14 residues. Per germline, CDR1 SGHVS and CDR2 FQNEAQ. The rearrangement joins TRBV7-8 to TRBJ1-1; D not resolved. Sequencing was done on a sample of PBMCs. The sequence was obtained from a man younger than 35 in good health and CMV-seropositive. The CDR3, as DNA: TGTGCCAGCAGCTACGCGGCGGGGAACACTGAAGCTTTCTTT. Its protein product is CASSYAAGNTEAFF.